This T cell receptor (beta chain) is from a study of T cell repertoires and HLA-DP antigens. Study-wide context: In vitro CD4+ alloreactivity was against HeLa-presented HLA-DP. Sorted CD137+CD4+ samples averaged roughly 210 ng DNA; pre-culture CD4+ samples, 1,000 to 1,500 ng. The study's findings and limits: Naive and memory CD4+ repertoires were not analysed separately. Sorted CD137+ clonality was roughly 0.39 for both alloantigens, versus 0.035 to 0.045 pre-culture.

The assay was immunoSEQ multiplex PCR, and TCRdb's table has in-frame clones only and misses some. The sample lists around 90,000 clones, about nine tenths occurring once. On this clone: Its antigen is currently unknown.

CDR1 and CDR2 (germline): SGDLS, YYNGEE. This CDR3 region has 13 residues. V lost 0 bases to trimming and J lost 3 bases, with 7 bases between them. V and J are TRBV9 and TRBJ2-7; D unresolved. The sample taken for sequencing was CD4+ T cells from PBMCs. This clonotype was obtained from a man aged 45-65 years in good health and CMV-seronegative. This CDR3 reads CASSVEMGYEQYF. The DNA of the CDR3 is TGTGCCAGCAGCGTAGAGATGGGCTACGAGCAGTACTTC.